These 29 T cell receptor beta chains share one sample of origin, sequenced in a study of a mutant IDH1 vaccine in newly diagnosed glioma (dated by TCRdb to the early 2020s). To prepare the library, the immunoSEQ multiplex PCR assay was applied. What TCRdb holds here is the immuneACCESS table cut down to in-frame rearrangements. Part of the clones is not present; checked against another copy, under half of the missing clones reflect an unresolved V gene, and the others are unexplained. For this sample the table gives some 30,000 clones, of which almost 90% were detected only once. The ten largest account for around 21% of the sample. Their cognate antigens are unknown. The intended sense of this specimen's time point label: week 11, during vaccination. Every vaccine dose consisted of 300 ug of a 20-mer mutant IDH1 peptide in Montanide, administered subcutaneously together with topical imiquimod. The sample consisted of PBMCs, taken from a glioma patient whose treatment included an IDH1 peptide vaccine. The receptors come from a man between 18 and 29 years old with glioma.

This clone has a single count. The chain employs TRBV30 and TRBJ1-1; D is undetermined. V was clipped by 0 bases and J by 1 base, with 9 bases between them. The germline gives CDR1 GTSNPN, CDR2 SVGIG (reference sequence). This CDR3 region has 14 residues. Here the CDR3 reads CAWSVETANTEAFF. The CDR3 DNA sequence: TGTGCCTGGAGTGTTGAAACAGCGAACACTGAAGCTTTCTTT.

The V call is TRBV5-8, the J call TRBJ2-7; weak D call: TRBD2 (5 bases). The CDR3 is made up of 14 amino acids. V lost 2 bases, J lost 2 bases, and 11 bases lay in between. CDR1 and CDR2 from the germline V gene are SGHTS and YDEGEE. In nucleotides, the CDR3 is TGTGCCAGCAGCTTAACGACGGGAACCTACGAGCAGTACTTC. It yields the protein CASSLTTGTYEQYF.

This clone was picked up a small number of times. V gene TRBV7-2 combines with J gene TRBJ2-1, with D maybe TRBD2 (6 bases). Germline lookup yields CDR1 SGHTA and CDR2 FQGNSA. Trimming cost V 2 bases and J 2 bases, with 13 bases left between them. The CDR3 spans 16 residues. The chain's CDR3 is CASSLLLAAPYNEQFF. The DNA for the CDR3 is TGTGCCAGCAGCTTACTACTAGCTGCTCCCTACAATGAGCAGTTCTTC.

The V and J genes are TRBV18 and TRBJ2-2, with D hard to call. Per germline, CDR1 KGHSH and CDR2 LQKENI. Trimming took 0 bases from V and 5 from J, leaving 7 bases between them. CDR3 size: 14 residues. As DNA, the CDR3 is TGTGCCAGCTCACCACCCGAAGGGACCGGGGAGCTGTTTTTT. Translation: CASSPPEGTGELFF.

This chain's CDR3 is CASSQVSREHEKLFF. The CDR3 DNA sequence: TGCGCCAGCAGCCAGGTATCCAGGGAACATGAAAAACTGTTTTTT. The chain employs TRBV4-1 and TRBJ1-4, with a possible D match to TRBD1 (5 bases). Germline values: CDR1 MGHRA, CDR2 YSYEKL. The germline V and J ends were trimmed by 3 bases and 6 bases, with 14 bases remaining between them. The CDR3 has 15 residues.

V and J are TRBV4-3 and TRBJ2-7, with 10 bases that match TRBD2. V shed 1 base, J shed 2 bases, and the junction held 2 bases outside the gene matches. Germline V lookup: CDR1 LGHNA, CDR2 YSLEER. CDR3 size: 15 residues. The CDR3 bases are TGCGCCAGCAGCCAAGGGACTAGCGGCCCCTACGAGCAGTACTTC. This encodes CASSQGTSGPYEQYF.

The chain has TRBV5-6 and TRBJ2-3; D perhaps matches TRBD1 (5 bases). The V and J ends lost 3 bases and 0 bases respectively, with 8 bases between them. CDR1 is SGHDT, CDR2 YYEEEE, per germline. The length of the CDR3 is 14 residues. As DNA, the CDR3 is TGTGCCAGCAGCTGGGGCCTTAGCACAGATACGCAGTATTTT. Its translation: CASSWGLSTDTQYF.

This clone was seen only a few times. The J gene is TRBJ1-1, the V gene TRBV20-1; D is undetermined. Germline CDR1 and CDR2: DFQATT and SNEGSKA (reference sequence). The CDR3 loop spans 11 amino acids. V lost 1 base and J lost 2, with 2 bases in between. The DNA of the CDR3 is TGCAGTGCTAGAGGAAACACTGAAGCTTTCTTT. Its translation: CSARGNTEAFF.

The V and J genes are TRBV5-1 and TRBJ2-2; D unclear. This CDR3 comprises 12 residues. In germline, CDR1 is SGHRS, CDR2 YFSETQ. Trimming shortened V by 1 base and J by 7 bases, and 5 bases separated the two germline ends. The CDR3 DNA sequence: TGCGCCAGCAGCTTGACCCTCGGGGAGCTGTTTTTT. Translation: CASSLTLGELFF.

The gene calls are TRBV4-3 and TRBJ1-2; TRBD1 matches at 7 bases. Trimming took 4 bases from V and 5 from J; bases not matched to a gene: 13. The CDR3 is made up of 16 amino acids. Germline lookup yields CDR1 LGHNA and CDR2 YSLEER. Here the CDR3 reads CASSPDRVGRGYGYTF. The DNA of the CDR3 is TGCGCCAGCAGCCCCGACAGGGTGGGCAGGGGTTATGGCTACACCTTC.

The J gene is TRBJ1-6, the V gene TRBV19, with a weak D call TRBD1 (5 bases). The V gene's germline CDR1 is LNHDA and CDR2 SQIVND (reference sequence). V was trimmed by 2 bases and J by 8 bases, leaving 10 bases between them. The CDR3 extends over 14 amino acids. CDR3 coding DNA: TGTGCCAGTAGTATATCTGGGGGGGATTCACCCCTCCACTTT. This codes for CASSISGGDSPLHF.

The V and J genes are TRBV9 and TRBJ2-2; 12 bases agree with TRBD2. CDR3 length: 15 residues. Germline V gene sequence: CDR1 SGDLS, CDR2 YYNGEE. V lost 4 bases, J lost 7 bases, and 5 bases stayed unmatched. The CDR3 loop reads CASSRTSGKIGELFF. The CDR3 nucleotides are TGTGCCAGCAGCCGGACTAGCGGGAAAATCGGGGAGCTGTTTTTT.

This chain links TRBV28 with TRBJ2-5, with D perhaps matching TRBD1 (5 bases). The CDR3 has 15 residues. V was trimmed by 3 bases and J by 1 base, leaving 12 bases between them. Looked up from germline, CDR1 is MDHEN and CDR2 is SYDVKM. CDR3 amino acids: CASSFKGAFQETQYF. The CDR3 region has the DNA TGTGCCAGCAGTTTCAAAGGGGCCTTCCAAGAGACCCAGTACTTC. Based on the CDR3 plus reference TRBV28 and TRBJ2-5, the full variable domain is DVKVTQSSRYLVKRTGEKVFLECVQDMDHENMFWYRQDPGLGLRLIYFSYDVKMKEKGDIPEGYSVSREKKERFSLILESASTNQTSMYLCASSFKGAFQETQYFGPGTRLLVL.

The chain uses TRBV7-2 and TRBJ2-5; no clear D. Deletions cut 6 bases from V and 2 bases from J, with 10 bases between. The germline V gene has CDR1 SGHTA and CDR2 FQGNSA. The CDR3 runs to 13 residues. This CDR3 is CASRAHGQETQYF. Written as DNA, the CDR3 is TGTGCCAGCAGAGCCCACGGGCAAGAGACCCAGTACTTC.

The V call is TRBV18, the J call TRBJ2-5; unclear D gene. The CDR3 sequence is 12 residues long. Deletions cut 2 bases from V and 5 bases from J, with 6 bases between. Germline CDR1 and CDR2: KGHSH and LQKENI. DNA for the CDR3: TGTGCCAGCTCACCATTTGACGAGACCCAGTACTTC. Translation gives CASSPFDETQYF. The full variable domain, its missing parts supplied by reference TRBV18 and TRBJ2-5, is NAGVMQNPRHLVRRRGQEARLRCSPMKGHSHVYWYRQLPEEGLKFMVYLQKENIIDESGMPKERFSAEFPKEGPSILRIQQVVRGDSAAYFCASSPFDETQYFGPGTRLLVL.

This clone is medium-sized in the sample. The sample contains more than one DNA sequence encoding this CDR3. This sequence joins TRBV30 and TRBJ1-1; TRBD1 might be the D (5 bases). V lost 3 bases to trimming and J lost 8 bases, with 7 bases between them. This CDR3 has 10 residues. Germline V gene lookup returns CDR1 GTSNPN and CDR2 SVGIG (reference sequence). CDR3 protein: CAWRQVEAFF. The DNA of the CDR3 is TGTGCCTGGAGACAGGTGGAAGCTTTCTTT.

The chain carries TRBV10-3 and TRBJ1-5; no clear D. Trimming stripped 5 bases from V and 3 bases from J, with 8 bases between. This CDR3 comprises 13 residues. Germline-derived CDR1 and CDR2 are ENHRY and SYGVKD. The CDR3 coding sequence is TGTGCCATCAGTCAGGCACTCAATCAGCCCCAGCATTTT. Encoded protein: CAISQALNQPQHF.

V gene TRBV4-3 combines with J gene TRBJ1-4; 7 bases map to TRBD1. The CDR3 totals 16 residues. Trimming removed 4 bases from V and 0 bases from J; junction bases left unmatched: 5. Germline V gene sequence: CDR1 LGHNA, CDR2 YSLEER. The CDR3 region has the DNA TGCGCCAGCAGCCCCTGGACAGGCCCAACTAATGAAAAACTGTTTTTT. This codes for CASSPWTGPTNEKLFF.

In its sample, this clone was seen once. V and J are TRBV20-1 and TRBJ1-1; tentative D call: TRBD1 (5 bases). Germline-derived CDR1 and CDR2 are DFQATT and SNEGSKA (reference sequence). Trimming cost V 5 bases and J 5 bases, with 9 bases left between them. CDR3 length equals 11 residues. CDR3 residues: CSAPGHTEAFF. The CDR3 nucleotides read TGCAGTGCTCCAGGGCATACTGAAGCTTTCTTT.

The V gene is TRBV7-2, the J gene TRBJ1-1; maybe TRBD1 (6 bases). Germline V gene sequence: CDR1 SGHTA, CDR2 FQGNSA. The V end was cut by 1 base, the J end by 4 bases, with 22 bases between. The CDR3 has 18 amino acids. The CDR3 sequence is CASSLETRVRGRGTEAFF. The CDR3 DNA is TGTGCCAGCAGCTTAGAGACGCGGGTGAGGGGGAGGGGCACTGAAGCTTTCTTT. Full variable domain (rest looked up from reference TRBV7-2 and TRBJ1-1): GAGVSQSPSNKVTEKGKDVELRCDPISGHTALYWYRQSLGQGLEFLIYFQGNSAPDKSGLPSDRFSAERTGGSVSTLTIQRTQQEDSAVYLCASSLETRVRGRGTEAFFGQGTRLTVV.

The CDR3, as DNA: TGTGCCTGGAGTGTGGGGGGGAGCTCCTACGAGCAGTACTTC. Its protein is CAWSVGGSSYEQYF. V usage is TRBV30 and J usage is TRBJ2-7, with 7 bases matching TRBD2. The trim removed 0 bases at V and 0 bases at J, leaving 2 bases unmatched. The germline V gene encodes CDR1 GTSNPN and CDR2 SVGIG (reference sequence). The CDR3 covers 14 residues. Full variable domain (missing parts from reference TRBV30 and TRBJ2-7): SQTIHQWPATLVQPVGSPLSLECTVEGTSNPNLYWYRQAAGRGLQLLFYSVGIGQISSEVPQNLSASRPQDRQFILSSKKLLLSDSGFYLCAWSVGGSSYEQYFGPGTRLTVT.

The rearrangement uses TRBV20-1 and TRBJ2-1; D may correspond to TRBD1 or TRBD2 (6 bases each). V was shortened by 1 base and J by 12 bases, with 10 bases between the two germline ends. CDR3 length: 11 residues. Germline V gene data show CDR1 as DFQATT and CDR2 as SNEGSKA (reference sequence). The CDR3 bases are TGCAGTGCTAGAGTGGAGGGGGGGCAGTTCTTC. This encodes CSARVEGGQFF.

The chain employs TRBV28 and TRBJ2-7; TRBD2 matches at 11 bases. The trim removed 2 bases at V and 3 bases at J, leaving 0 bases unmatched. CDR1 is MDHEN and CDR2 is SYDVKM in the germline V gene. The CDR3 has 14 amino acids. The DNA of the CDR3 is TGTGCCAGCAGTTTAACTAGCGGGAGCTACGAGCAGTACTTC. Amino acids: CASSLTSGSYEQYF.

J is TRBJ1-6 and V is TRBV2, with D uncertain. This CDR3 is 14 amino acids long. Germline-derived CDR1 and CDR2 are SNHLY and FYNNEI. The V end lost 4 bases, the J end lost 8 bases, and 12 bases lay between the germline ends. The CDR3 bases are TGTGCCAGCAGTGTTAGGAAGGGTTATTCACCCCTCCACTTT. It translates to CASSVRKGYSPLHF. Full variable domain (rest looked up from reference TRBV2 and TRBJ1-6): EPEVTQTPSHQVTQMGQEVILRCVPISNHLYFYWYRQILGQKVEFLVSFYNNEISEKSEIFDDQFSVERPDGSNFTLKIRSTKLEDSAMYFCASSVRKGYSPLHFGNGTRLTVT.

This sequence joins TRBV2 and TRBJ2-7; D ambiguous. Trimming removed 7 bases at V and 3 bases at J, with 7 bases between. The CDR3 extends over 11 amino acids. CDR1 SNHLY and CDR2 FYNNEI come from the germline V gene. In DNA form, the CDR3 reads TGTGCCAGCAATGGCCTCTACGAGCAGTACTTC. This gives the protein CASNGLYEQYF.

The rearrangement uses TRBV29-1 and TRBJ2-5, with D unclear. CDR1 and CDR2 (germline): SQVTM, ANQGSEA. This CDR3 region has 12 residues. Trimming pared 7 bases from V and 2 bases from J, leaving 11 bases between. The CDR3 reads CSAITEQETQYF. Written as DNA, the CDR3 is TGCAGCGCTATTACAGAGCAAGAGACCCAGTACTTC.

This CDR3 reads CASSVDGNNSPLHF. Written as DNA, the CDR3 is TGTGCCAGCAGTGTCGACGGGAATAATTCACCCCTCCACTTT. The genes are TRBV2 and TRBJ1-6; D not certain. Germline assignment: CDR1 SNHLY and CDR2 FYNNEI. The CDR3 totals 14 residues. With 4 bases removed from V and 5 bases from J, the gap between germline ends came to 9 bases.

The gene calls are TRBV6-1 and TRBJ2-7; 8 bases line up with TRBD2. V was pared by 5 bases and J by 6 bases, with 12 bases of the junction left unmatched. Germline CDR1 is MNHNS and CDR2 is SASEGT. The CDR3 is 15 amino acids. Written as DNA, the CDR3 is TGTGCCAGCAGTCCTCGGGAGGGGAGCACTCGCGAGCAGTACTTC. Translated, it gives CASSPREGSTREQYF.

The chain couples TRBV28 to TRBJ1-4; the match to TRBD1 covers 9 bases. This CDR3 comprises 15 residues. J gave up 5 bases and V 4 bases, and 5 bases lay outside the gene matches. Per the germline V gene, CDR1 is MDHEN and CDR2 is SYDVKM. The CDR3 loop reads CASSSTGTGNEKLFF. CDR3 bases: TGTGCCAGCAGTTCTACCGGGACAGGGAATGAAAAACTGTTTTTT.